This T cell receptor (beta chain) is from a study of T cells after yellow fever vaccination. In the study overall: Researchers used SMART-Seq v4 Ultra Low Input to prepare fractions that had low cell numbers.

This clonotype was detected ten times or more. Its antigen remains unidentified. The CDR3 has 12 amino acids. Germline assignment: CDR1 SNHLY and CDR2 FYNNEI. Trimming pared 6 bases from V and 4 bases from J, leaving 9 bases between. General observations from the study: The appearance of a small share of clonotypes in both CD4 and CD8 compartments was observed. Abundant clonotypes from the bulk population could contaminate FACS-sorted repertoires. Weaker overall was a secondary response that nonetheless peaked faster, on day 5 versus 15.

TCRdb passed the 5' RACE reads through MiXCR, listing each CDR3 protein once. Here the sample spans 300,000 to 400,000 distinct CDR3 sequences, more than 8.5% being singletons. This chain joins TRBV2 and TRBJ1-1, with a weak D call TRBD1 (6 bases). The sample was PBMCs, taken on the day of the first yellow fever vaccination. The sequence was collected from a man aged 18 to 29 who received the YFV17D yellow fever vaccine. As DNA, the CDR3 is TGTGCCAGCAGGAGGGGGGGCACTGAAGCTTTCTTT. This translates into CASRRGGTEAFF.